The source of this T cell receptor (beta chain) is a study of shared clonotypes between healthy human individuals. V dropped 2 bases and J dropped 6 bases, with 10 bases sitting between them. The CDR3 runs 14 residues. Germline V gene lookup returns CDR1 LGHNA and CDR2 YSLEER. All of the donors resided in Nashville, Tennessee, and each was a Caucasian adult. With respect to this clone: Its antigen is unknown.

Per the original methods: As immunoSEQ supplied junction-only sequences (without quality scores), filtering differed. The assay was immunoSEQ multiplex PCR, and TCRdb's table has in-frame clones only and misses some. V and J calls and clone size are as listed in that table; D and trimming were resolved from the DNA. The sample has about 1.1 million clones, 75% to 85% seen once. Study-wide results and limits: Some naive CD4 clonotypes, roughly 5%, turned up in common across several donors.

Sequencing input: memory CD4+ T cells from PBMCs. The subset was: CD45RA-negative fraction. The receptor was isolated from a man aged 18 to 29 in good health. Some clones in this sample may be carry-over from other donors' samples. This chain connects TRBV4-3 to TRBJ2-2; D may be TRBD1 (6 bases). The CDR3 here is CASSQTGFAGELFF. The CDR3 bases are TGCGCCAGCAGCCAAACAGGGTTCGCCGGGGAGCTGTTTTTT.